A single sample gave rise to the 20 T cell receptor beta chains below, sequenced in a study of T-cell reconstitution after alpha-beta-depleted transplantation in children. This sample's TCRbeta library carried unique molecular identifier barcodes. TCRdb re-analysed the PCR reads in MiXCR, keeping a single row per CDR3 protein. The table records 540,000 or so distinct CDR3 sequences, 23% of them present only once. The sequencing here drew on PBMCs, mostly from graft donor cells, taken 360 days after TCRalphabeta/CD19-depleted stem cell transplant. These receptors were taken from a boy under two years old who had a stem cell transplant for acute myeloid leukemia, so the T cells may come from the graft donor.

The chain is built from TRBV11-2 and TRBJ2-3; TRBD2 aligns across 11 bases. The junction had 9 bases not matched to a gene; V was cut back by 3 bases and J by 1 base. Looked up from germline, CDR1 is SGHAT and CDR2 is FQNNGV. The CDR3 is 18 amino acids. CDR3 region: CASSFQPLGLAGTDTQYF. The CDR3 DNA reads as TGTGCCAGCAGCTTTCAACCGCTGGGACTAGCGGGCACAGATACGCAGTATTTT.

This clonotype has at least ten counts. V is TRBV6-5 and J is TRBJ2-1; 10 bases are shared with TRBD1. J was trimmed by 9 bases and V by 0 bases; bases with no gene match: 8. The CDR3 is 16 amino acids. Germline V gene data show CDR1 as MNHEY and CDR2 as SVGAGI. CDR3 protein: CASSYSRGQGLSEQFF. CDR3 coding DNA: TGTGCCAGCAGTTACTCGAGGGGACAGGGGTTAAGTGAGCAGTTCTTC.

This clonotype was observed many times. The gene calls are TRBV3-1 and TRBJ1-1; a possible D gene is TRBD1 (5 bases). In germline, CDR1 is LGHDT, CDR2 YNNKEL (reference sequence). CDR3 size: 14 residues. Trimming removed 4 bases from V and 4 bases from J, with 13 bases in between. The DNA for the CDR3 is TGTGCCAGCAGCCGGCACCCCGGGGCCACTGAAGCTTTCTTT. Residues: CASSRHPGATEAFF.

Ten or more counts support this clonotype. This rearrangement joins TRBV18 to TRBJ1-5; D gene uncertain. V was trimmed by 2 bases and J by 9 bases, leaving 8 bases between them. The CDR3 spans 12 residues. Germline V gene data show CDR1 as KGHSH and CDR2 as LQKENI. In DNA, the CDR3 is TGTGCCAGCTCACCAGCCCCTGGGCCCCAGCATTTT. It specifies CASSPAPGPQHF.

This clonotype occurred a few times. The gene calls are TRBV6-1 and TRBJ2-4; D is unresolved. V was cut by 6 bases and J by 2 bases, with 8 bases left in between. Germline V gene lookup returns CDR1 MNHNS and CDR2 SASEGT. The CDR3 loop spans 13 amino acids. In DNA, the CDR3 is TGTGCCAGCAGCCCAAGGACCAAAAACATTCAGTACTTC. Translated: CASSPRTKNIQYF.

The chain uses TRBV12-3 or TRBV12-4 and TRBJ1-2, with 8 bases identical to TRBD1. V lost 5 bases, J lost 4 bases, and 9 bases stayed unmatched. This CDR3 spans 15 amino acids. The CDR3 sequence: CASSNTDTGGYGYTF. The CDR3 nucleotides read TGTGCCAGCAGTAACACCGACACAGGGGGCTATGGCTACACCTTC.

This clonotype was counted ten times or more. DNA for the CDR3: TGTGCCAGCAGCTTAGCGCGGGGGCAGCGAAGCTCTGGAAACACCATATATTTT. Translating it yields CASSLARGQRSSGNTIYF. The chain is built from TRBV7-2 and TRBJ1-3; perhaps TRBD1 as D (6 bases). The V end was cut by 0 bases, the J end by 0 bases, with 15 bases between. The germline V gene has CDR1 SGHTA and CDR2 FQGNSA. CDR3 length: 18 amino acids.

V is TRBV12-3 or TRBV12-4 and J is TRBJ2-5; unclear D gene. V was pared by 3 bases and J by 4 bases, with 6 bases between. The CDR3 has 12 residues. The CDR3 nucleotides are TGTGCCAGCAGTTTGGGGATAGAGACCCAGTACTTC. It specifies CASSLGIETQYF.

This clonotype was observed at least ten times. V and J are TRBV20-1 and TRBJ2-1; D is perhaps TRBD1 (6 bases). The CDR3 has 13 amino acids. Germline CDR1 and CDR2: DFQATT and SNEGSKA (reference sequence). Trimming removed 2 bases at V and 6 bases at J, with 11 bases between. The CDR3 is CSARPSRGNEQFF. CDR3 bases: TGCAGTGCTAGACCCTCCAGGGGCAATGAGCAGTTCTTC.

This clonotype was detected only a few times. The rearrangement uses TRBV29-1 and TRBJ1-2; D unclear. Germline V lookup: CDR1 SQVTM, CDR2 ANQGSEA. V gave up 4 bases and J gave up 0 bases, with 6 bases separating them. This CDR3 is 12 amino acids long. CDR3 nucleotide sequence: TGCAGCGTTGTTGGGTCTAACTATGGCTACACCTTC. Translated: CSVVGSNYGYTF.

The rearrangement uses TRBV15 and TRBJ1-5, with 7 nucleotides matching TRBD1. Trimming took 4 bases from V and 7 from J; bases not matched to a gene: 7. Germline CDR1 and CDR2: LNHNV and YYDKDF (reference sequence). The CDR3 is made up of 14 amino acids. CDR3 sequence reads: CATSTKTGKQPQHF. In DNA, the CDR3 is TGTGCCACCAGCACAAAGACAGGGAAACAGCCCCAGCATTTT.

This clonotype was observed at least ten times. The chain uses TRBV28 and TRBJ1-4; D might be TRBD1 (6 bases). Germline CDR1 is MDHEN and CDR2 is SYDVKM. This CDR3 spans 14 amino acids. Trimming took 2 bases from V and 7 from J, leaving 11 bases between them. CDR3 nucleotides: TGTGCCAGCAGTTTACTCAGGGGAAGTGAAAAACTGTTTTTT. Amino acid sequence: CASSLLRGSEKLFF.

This clonotype appeared a few times. The chain is built from TRBV12-3 or TRBV12-4 and TRBJ2-3; TRBD1 matches at 7 bases. The CDR3 length is 15 residues. The junction had 5 bases not matched to a gene; V was cut back by 4 bases and J by 1 base. CDR3 nucleotide sequence: TGTGCCAGCAGTTACCTTGGACAGGGCACAGATACGCAGTATTTT. Its translation is CASSYLGQGTDTQYF.

This clonotype was seen only a few times. The J gene is TRBJ2-7, the V gene TRBV20-1, with D tentatively TRBD2 (6 bases). The CDR3 is made up of 14 amino acids. Germline CDR1 DFQATT, CDR2 SNEGSKA (reference sequence). Trimming cost V 4 bases and J 2 bases, with 15 bases left between them. DNA for the CDR3: TGCAGTGCTACCCCCCGACTAGTCACCTACGAGCAGTACTTC. It codes for CSATPRLVTYEQYF.

In regard to this clonotype: At one end the junction does not follow the germline gene, possibly because of a read error. The chain is built from TRBV20-1 and TRBJ1-2; 9 positions match TRBD1. Germline CDR1 DFQATT, CDR2 SNEGSKA (reference sequence). The CDR3 is 17 amino acids. The DNA of the CDR3 is TGCTGTGCTAGGAAACAGGGGGCGGAGGGAGGGAACTATGGCTACACCTTC. It codes for CCARKQGAEGGNYGYTF.

The chain employs TRBV28 and TRBJ1-5; 10 nucleotides align to TRBD1. With 4 bases clipped from V and 3 bases from J, the junction kept 9 bases outside the gene matches. Germline V gene sequence: CDR1 MDHEN, CDR2 SYDVKM. The CDR3 loop spans 17 amino acids. The CDR3 region has the DNA TGTGCCAGCAGTTCCCCCGGGACAGGGGACCACAATCAGCCCCAGCATTTT. Protein product: CASSSPGTGDHNQPQHF.

This clonotype was observed many times. CDR3 DNA: TGCGCCAGCAGCTTGGACTCCGATGAGCAGTTCTTC. This gives the protein CASSLDSDEQFF. V usage is TRBV5-1 and J usage is TRBJ2-1; D gene uncertain. This CDR3 spans 12 amino acids. Deletions cut 0 bases from V and 8 bases from J, with 6 bases between. The V gene's germline CDR1 is SGHRS and CDR2 YFSETQ. Variable domain in full (rest from reference TRBV5-1 and TRBJ2-1): KAGVTQTPRYLIKTRGQQVTLSCSPISGHRSVSWYQQTPGQGLQFLFEYFSETQRNKGNFPGRFSGRQFSNSRSEMNVSTLELGDSALYLCASSLDSDEQFFGPGTRLTVL.

This chain links TRBV5-5 with TRBJ2-7; perhaps TRBD1 as D (6 bases). Trimming left V 1 base short and J 2 bases short, with 10 bases between. Germline-derived CDR1 and CDR2 are SGHKS and YYEKEE (reference sequence). The CDR3 is 14 residues long. DNA for the CDR3: TGTGCCAGCAGCTTGCAAGGACAGACCTACGAGCAGTACTTC. Translating it yields CASSLQGQTYEQYF.

V and J are TRBV9 and TRBJ2-2; perhaps TRBD1 as D (6 bases). In germline, CDR1 is SGDLS, CDR2 YYNGEE. CDR3 length: 14 residues. Trimming pared 0 bases from V and 6 bases from J, leaving 9 bases between. The CDR3 reads CASSVGDMAGELFF. DNA for the CDR3: TGTGCCAGCAGCGTAGGGGACATGGCCGGGGAGCTGTTTTTT.

The chain combines TRBV20-1 with TRBJ1-2; D is uncertain. Per germline, CDR1 DFQATT and CDR2 SNEGSKA (reference sequence). CDR3 size: 11 residues. Here the CDR3 reads CRPNIMDGYTF. CDR3 bases: TGCAGGCCCAACATTATGGATGGCTACACCTTC.